This T cell receptor (beta chain) was captured in a study of T cells in Graves' hyperthyroidism and ophthalmopathy. Duration under 3 months, a NOSPECS grade of at least 4, and a Clinical Activity Score of at least 3 characterized the ophthalmopathy patients. The study based diagnoses on clinical symptoms, serum thyroxine and TRAb, thyroid ultrasound and orbital computed tomography. Study-wide findings and caveats: Expanded thyroid clonotypes (above 0.001) were mostly also found in blood.

Amplification yielded TCR beta CDR3 regions, with RNA transcripts as the source. First-round RT-PCR targeting the TCR CDR3 was performed with the HTBI primer set. Via MiXCR, TCRdb re-called the multiplex PCR reads, giving one row per CDR3 protein. Here the sample spans roughly 380,000 distinct CDR3 sequences, 15% to 20% being singletons. This CDR3 has 12 amino acids. Germline loops: CDR1 DFQATT, CDR2 SNEGSKA (reference sequence). J lost 5 bases, V lost 7 bases, and 6 bases had no gene match. This clonotype was seen many times. Its cognate antigen is unknown. The specimen sequenced was blood. V usage is TRBV20-1 and J usage is TRBJ2-7; 9 positions agree with TRBD1. The receptor's source is a middle-aged woman with Graves' ophthalmopathy. The CDR3 DNA follows: TGCAGTGTCGGACAGGGGAGCCACGAGCAGTACTTC. This translates into CSVGQGSHEQYF.